These 14 T cell receptor beta chains share one sample of origin, sequenced in a study of T cells in Graves' hyperthyroidism and ophthalmopathy. Amplification targeted TCR beta CDR3 regions from RNA transcripts. Primed by the HTBI set, a first-round RT-PCR was run on the TCR CDR3. TCRdb re-analysed the multiplex PCR reads in MiXCR, keeping a single row per CDR3 protein. The sample lists some 600,000 distinct CDR3 sequences, over 11% occurring once. The specimen was blood. The receptors were gathered from a woman in her thirties with Graves' hyperthyroidism that later progressed to Graves' ophthalmopathy.

This clonotype was picked up many times. V usage is TRBV29-1 and J usage is TRBJ2-3; TRBD1 aligns across 10 bases. There are 15 residues in the CDR3. Per the germline V gene, CDR1 is SQVTM and CDR2 is ANQGSEA. The V gene end was trimmed by 5 bases and the J gene end by 1 base; junction bases not matched to a gene: 6. CDR3 nucleotides: TGCAGCGTTCGTCGAGGGACAGGGGGCACAGATACGCAGTATTTT. It encodes CSVRRGTGGTDTQYF.

The rearrangement uses TRBV11-2 and TRBJ1-1; a possible D gene is TRBD1 (5 bases). V lost 4 bases to trimming and J lost 3 bases, with 15 bases between them. The germline V gene encodes CDR1 SGHAT and CDR2 FQNNGV. CDR3 size: 15 residues. CDR3: CASSSTGGRDTEAFF. The CDR3 DNA reads TGTGCCAGCAGCTCCACCGGGGGTCGGGACACTGAAGCTTTCTTT.

This clonotype was seen repeatedly, ten times or more. The chain carries TRBV11-3 and TRBJ2-3; 7 nucleotides align to TRBD1. The CDR3 contains 14 residues. Per the germline V gene, CDR1 is SGHNT and CDR2 is YENEEA. Trimming cost V 7 bases and J 4 bases; bases outside gene matches: 8. The DNA of the CDR3 is TGTGCCAGCATGTACAGGGGCCTTCCAGATACGCAGTATTTT. The encoded protein is CASMYRGLPDTQYF.

This clonotype was seen ten or more times. This rearrangement joins TRBV7-8 to TRBJ1-5, with D possibly being TRBD1 (5 bases). The CDR3 has 15 residues. Between the trimmed V and J ends, which lost 5 bases and 6 bases, there was a span of 17 bases. Germline values: CDR1 SGHVS, CDR2 FQNEAQ. CDR3: CASSLGARGGQPQHF. The CDR3 DNA reads as TGTGCCAGCAGCCTAGGGGCAAGGGGCGGTCAGCCCCAGCATTTT.

This clonotype occurred many times. The chain combines TRBV24-1 with TRBJ2-2, with 7 bases matching TRBD1. In germline, CDR1 is KGHDR, CDR2 SFDVKD. The V gene end was trimmed by 2 bases and the J gene end by 1 base; junction bases not matched to a gene: 3. This CDR3 has 16 residues. In nucleotides, the CDR3 is TGTGCCACCAGTGATTCGTGGACAGGGAACACCGGGGAGCTGTTTTTT. This sequence encodes CATSDSWTGNTGELFF.

This clonotype appeared a few times. A much larger clone lies a single base off, so this may be a read error. The chain has TRBV12-3 or TRBV12-4 and TRBJ1-6; TRBD1 aligns across 8 bases. This CDR3 has 14 residues. The CDR3 protein is CAGSFGTGFSPLHF. DNA of the CDR3: TGTGCCGGCAGTTTTGGGACAGGCTTTTCACCCCTCCACTTT.

This clonotype was recorded at least ten times. V is TRBV7-9 and J is TRBJ2-7, with 7 bases fitting TRBD2. Unmatched junction bases numbered 5, after V lost 0 bases and J lost 0 bases. Per the germline V gene, CDR1 is SEHNR and CDR2 is FQNEAQ (reference sequence). There are 16 residues in the CDR3. The CDR3 here is CASSLALGRSSYEQYF. Written as DNA, the CDR3 is TGTGCCAGCAGCTTAGCCCTCGGGAGGAGCTCCTACGAGCAGTACTTC.

This clonotype appeared many times. Here the CDR3 DNA reads TGTGCCAGCAGCCTCTTGGACGGGAAAAACATTCAGTACTTC. Translated: CASSLLDGKNIQYF. The chain couples TRBV7-9 to TRBJ2-4; the D is unclear. The germline gives CDR1 SEHNR, CDR2 FQNEAQ (reference sequence). Trimming took 5 bases from V and 4 from J, leaving 12 bases between them. There are 14 residues in the CDR3.

In this sample, this clonotype turned up many times. The chain uses TRBV7-2 and TRBJ2-7; 8 bases line up with TRBD1. Germline CDR1 SGHTA, CDR2 FQGNSA. This CDR3 spans 14 amino acids. Trimming took 4 bases from V and 6 from J; bases not matched to a gene: 8. In DNA, the CDR3 is TGTGCCAGCAGCTCCATCAGGGGGCCGAGCGAGCAGTACTTC. The encoded protein is CASSSIRGPSEQYF.

This clonotype has ten or more counts. This chain connects TRBV27 to TRBJ1-1, with a tentative D call TRBD1 (5 bases). The V end lost 0 bases, the J end lost 6 bases, and 11 bases lay between the germline ends. Germline V lookup: CDR1 MNHEY, CDR2 SMNVEV (reference sequence). The CDR3 length is 14 residues. This CDR3 reads CASSLSLGLSEAFF. Written as DNA, the CDR3 is TGTGCCAGCAGTTTATCTCTGGGACTATCTGAAGCTTTCTTT.

This clonotype has at least ten counts. The CDR3 nucleotides read TGTGCCAGCAGCCCAGGGGTTTCCGGGGAGCCCCAGCATTTT. It yields the protein CASSPGVSGEPQHF. This rearrangement joins TRBV5-6 to TRBJ1-5, with TRBD1 as a possible D gene (6 bases). Germline V CDR1 and CDR2: SGHDT, YYEEEE. V lost 4 bases and J lost 8, with 16 bases in between. The CDR3 is 14 amino acids.

The chain couples TRBV5-8 to TRBJ2-7; 10 nucleotides line up with TRBD2. This CDR3 is built from 14 residues. Losses at the gene ends were 1 base for V and 5 bases for J; bases not matched to a gene: 3. Germline lookup yields CDR1 SGHTS and CDR2 YDEGEE. CDR3 DNA: TGTGCCAGCAGCTTGACTAGCGGGACCAACGAGCAGTACTTC. It yields the protein CASSLTSGTNEQYF.

This clonotype has only one observation. The V call is TRBV19, the J call TRBJ1-1; tentative D call: TRBD1 (5 bases). CDR3 length: 15 residues. CDR1 is LNHDA, CDR2 SQIVND, per germline (reference sequence). Trimming cost V 8 bases and J 1 base, with 17 bases left between them. The CDR3 reads CASRTGGGTNTEAFF. CDR3 in DNA: TGTGCCAGTCGGACGGGGGGGGGGACGAACACTGAAGCTTTCTTT.

The chain uses TRBV20-1 and TRBJ2-7; TRBD2 matches 12 bases. The CDR3 consists of 16 residues. Trimming cost V 5 bases and J 0 bases; bases outside gene matches: 8. CDR1 is DFQATT, CDR2 SNEGSKA, per germline (reference sequence). The CDR3, as DNA: TGCAGTGCTCTCCTCGGACTAGCGGGAAGCTCCTACGAGCAGTACTTC. Protein: CSALLGLAGSSYEQYF.